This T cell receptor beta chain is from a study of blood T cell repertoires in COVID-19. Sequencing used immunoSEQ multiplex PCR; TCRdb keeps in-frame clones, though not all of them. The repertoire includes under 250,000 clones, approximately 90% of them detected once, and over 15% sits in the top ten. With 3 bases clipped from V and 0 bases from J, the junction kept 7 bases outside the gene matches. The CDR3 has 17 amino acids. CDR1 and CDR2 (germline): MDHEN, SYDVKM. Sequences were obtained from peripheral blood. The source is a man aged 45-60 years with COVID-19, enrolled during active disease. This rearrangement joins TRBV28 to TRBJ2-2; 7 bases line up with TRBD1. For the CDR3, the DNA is TGTGCCAGCAGTTTGGCGACAGGGTGGACGAACACCGGGGAGCTGTTTTTT. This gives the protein CASSLATGWTNTGELFF.